A selection of T cell receptor beta chains follows, all from one sample in a study of blood T cells in healthy people across ages. TCRdb used MiXCR to reprocess the 5' RACE reads, holding one entry per CDR3 protein. Here the sample spans about 1.7 million distinct CDR3 sequences, 28% being singletons. The sample was blood. The receptors shown here come from a woman in her twenties or thirties in good health. Both conserved end residues are part of each CDR3. A D gene is named only where the DNA matches it firmly. The listing skips clone size in some rows; elsewhere it reads once, few, many or a size class.

D: -; size: few; J: TRBJ1-1; V: TRBV11-2; CDR3: CASSLAPLNTEAFF; DNA: TGTGCCAGCAGCTTAGCACCGTTAAACACTGAAGCTTTCTTT
D: -; size: many; J: TRBJ2-1; V: TRBV24-1; CDR3: CATSDRPGVRDRSYNEQFF; DNA: TGTGCCACCAGTGATCGGCCGGGGGTACGGGACAGATCCTACAATGAGCAGTTCTTC
D: -; size: few; J: TRBJ2-7; V: TRBV5-1; CDR3: CASSPDGGAYEQYF; DNA: TGCGCCAGCAGCCCAGACGGGGGTGCTTACGAGCAGTACTTC
D: TRBD2; size: -; J: TRBJ2-1; V: TRBV7-6; CDR3: CASSRSTSGGSRYNEQFF; DNA: TGTGCCAGCAGCCGGAGCACGAGCGGGGGGTCCAGATACAATGAGCAGTTCTTC
D: TRBD1; size: -; J: TRBJ1-5; V: TRBV18; CDR3: CASSPGDRDQPQHF; DNA: TGTGCCAGCTCACCGGGGGACAGGGATCAGCCCCAGCATTTT
D: TRBD1; size: many; J: TRBJ2-1; V: TRBV9; CDR3: CASSGTGPYNEQFF; DNA: TGTGCCAGCAGCGGGACAGGCCCCTACAATGAGCAGTTCTTC
D: -; size: few; J: TRBJ1-4; V: TRBV20-1; CDR3: CSATGAQVNEKLFF; DNA: TGCAGTGCTACCGGAGCTCAGGTTAATGAAAAACTGTTTTTT
D: TRBD2; size: many; J: TRBJ2-7; V: TRBV6-1; CDR3: CASFNSGANPYEQYF; DNA: TGTGCCAGCTTCAATAGCGGGGCAAATCCCTACGAGCAGTACTTC
D: -; size: few; J: TRBJ2-1; V: TRBV6-1; CDR3: CASSDMGGSYNEQFF; DNA: TGTGCCAGCAGTGACATGGGGGGATCCTACAATGAGCAGTTCTTC
D: TRBD1; size: -; J: TRBJ1-1; V: TRBV27; CDR3: CASSLQGARRTEAFF; DNA: TGTGCCAGCAGTTTACAGGGGGCAAGGAGAACTGAAGCTTTCTTT
D: -; size: few; J: TRBJ2-7; V: TRBV29-1; CDR3: CSAGGAAVYEQYF; DNA: TGCAGCGCCGGGGGAGCGGCGGTCTACGAGCAGTACTTC
D: TRBD2; size: -; J: TRBJ2-5; V: TRBV9; CDR3: CASNGTGGETQYF; DNA: TGTGCCAGCAACGGAACGGGGGGGGAGACCCAGTACTTC
D: TRBD2; size: many; J: TRBJ2-5; V: TRBV27; CDR3: CASSSRLAGVLETQYF; DNA: TGTGCCAGCAGTTCTAGACTAGCGGGCGTTCTAGAGACCCAGTACTTC
D: TRBD1; size: -; J: TRBJ2-1; V: TRBV5-1; CDR3: CASSFGQGYNGQFF; DNA: TGCGCCAGCAGCTTTGGACAGGGATACAATGGGCAGTTCTTC
D: -; size: -; J: TRBJ2-4; V: TRBV6-2/TRBV6-3; CDR3: CASKIAGLAKNIQYF; DNA: TGTGCCAGCAAGATAGCCGGCTTAGCCAAAAACATTCAGTACTTC
D: -; size: few; J: TRBJ1-2; V: TRBV29-1; CDR3: CSVPRRGGDGYTF; DNA: TGCAGCGTCCCCAGAAGGGGCGGAGATGGCTACACCTTC
D: -; size: many; J: TRBJ2-6; V: TRBV12-3/TRBV12-4; CDR3: CASSLQGSSSGANVLTF; DNA: TGTGCCAGCAGTTTGCAGGGTTCCTCCTCTGGGGCCAACGTCCTGACTTTC
D: -; size: -; J: TRBJ2-5; V: TRBV10-3; CDR3: CAISESREETQYF; DNA: TGTGCCATCAGTGAGAGCAGGGAAGAGACCCAGTACTTC
D: -; size: -; J: TRBJ1-1; V: TRBV28; CDR3: CASSLIVGGEAFF; DNA: TGTGCCAGCAGTTTAATTGTCGGAGGAGAAGCTTTCTTT
D: -; size: -; J: TRBJ1-1; V: TRBV29-1; CDR3: CSVAHRQVNTEAFF; DNA: TGCAGCGTTGCCCACCGACAGGTGAACACTGAAGCTTTCTTT
D: -; size: -; J: TRBJ1-1; V: TRBV2; CDR3: CASSEALRGWTEAFF; DNA: TGTGCCAGCAGTGAAGCGCTGCGGGGTTGGACTGAAGCTTTCTTT
D: TRBD1; size: few; J: TRBJ1-2; V: TRBV9; CDR3: CASSPETGASGDYGYTF; DNA: TGTGCCAGCAGCCCAGAAACAGGGGCGTCGGGTGACTATGGCTACACCTTC
D: -; size: many; J: TRBJ2-5; V: TRBV12-3/TRBV12-4; CDR3: CASRGLGGGETQYF; DNA: TGTGCCAGCAGAGGCCTTGGGGGGGGCGAGACCCAGTACTTC
D: TRBD2; size: -; J: TRBJ2-1; V: TRBV5-1; CDR3: CASSYGLAGTFNNEQFF; DNA: TGCGCCAGCAGCTACGGACTAGCGGGGACGTTCAACAATGAGCAGTTCTTC
D: -; size: -; J: TRBJ2-1; V: TRBV14; CDR3: CASSQFRGSNEQFF; DNA: TGTGCCAGCAGCCAATTTCGAGGGTCGAATGAGCAGTTCTTC
D: -; size: -; J: TRBJ2-5; V: TRBV21-1; CDR3: CASSKVSGQGFLGRETQYF; DNA: TGTGCCAGCAGCAAAGTATCGGGACAGGGTTTTTTGGGCCGGGAGACCCAGTACTTC
D: -; size: -; J: TRBJ2-5; V: TRBV7-2; CDR3: CASSPRKGGVETQYF; DNA: TGTGCCAGCAGCCCCCGCAAGGGCGGGGTAGAGACCCAGTACTTC
D: -; size: -; J: TRBJ2-7; V: TRBV28; CDR3: CASSSHGPSYEQYF; DNA: TGTGCCAGCAGTTCTCACGGGCCCTCCTACGAGCAGTACTTC
D: TRBD2; size: many; J: TRBJ2-5; V: TRBV29-1; CDR3: CSVTSGEETQYF; DNA: TGCAGCGTTACTAGCGGGGAGGAGACCCAGTACTTC
D: -; size: -; J: TRBJ2-5; V: TRBV5-1; CDR3: CASSQLGKGVQTQYF; DNA: TGCGCCAGCAGCCAGCTGGGGAAGGGAGTGCAGACCCAGTACTTC
D: -; size: -; J: TRBJ1-2; V: TRBV20-1; CDR3: CSARDQISLDRTNYGYTF; DNA: TGCAGTGCTAGAGATCAGATCAGCCTGGACAGAACCAACTATGGCTACACCTTC
D: TRBD2; size: few; J: TRBJ2-1; V: TRBV9; CDR3: CASSARDGGRVQETQFF; DNA: TGTGCCAGCAGCGCTCGCGACGGCGGGAGAGTGCAAGAGACCCAGTTCTTC
D: -; size: -; J: TRBJ1-6; V: TRBV20-1; CDR3: CSARDSGSSFNSPLHF; DNA: TGCAGTGCTAGAGATTCCGGGAGCTCATTTAATTCACCCCTCCACTTT
D: -; size: many; J: TRBJ2-7; V: TRBV10-3; CDR3: CAISVGNYEQYF; DNA: TGTGCCATCAGTGTAGGAAACTACGAGCAGTACTTC
D: -; size: few; J: TRBJ2-3; V: TRBV18; CDR3: CASSPSGSQVDTQYF; DNA: TGTGCCAGCTCACCATCGGGATCACAGGTAGATACGCAGTATTTT
D: -; size: many; J: TRBJ1-6; V: TRBV7-6; CDR3: CASSLALRNSPLHF; DNA: TGTGCCAGCAGCTTAGCGCTAAGGAATTCACCCCTCCACTTT
D: TRBD2; size: many; J: TRBJ2-1; V: TRBV9; CDR3: CASSVSRRLAPYNEQFF; DNA: TGTGCCAGCAGCGTCTCCCGCAGACTAGCGCCCTACAATGAGCAGTTCTTC
D: -; size: few; J: TRBJ2-3; V: TRBV11-1; CDR3: CASSLDGLGLDTQYF; DNA: TGTGCCAGCAGCTTAGACGGTCTTGGGTTGGATACGCAGTATTTT
D: TRBD2; size: -; J: TRBJ2-7; V: TRBV4-1; CDR3: CASSQISGGLYEQYF; DNA: TGCGCCAGCAGCCAAATTAGCGGGGGACTCTACGAGCAGTACTTC